The 29 T cell receptor beta chains below come from one sample, sequenced in a study of shared clonotypes between healthy human individuals. Measured with immunoSEQ multiplex PCR; TCRdb has only the in-frame clones, and not every one. The data contain 1 million to 1.2 million clones, about 80% of them singletons. Sequenced material: memory CD4+ T cells from PBMCs. Subset: CD45RA-negative fraction. The receptors were gathered from a man aged 18 to 35 in good health. Some clones in this sample may be carry-over from other donors' samples.

This clone was detected a few times. The chain combines TRBV10-2 with TRBJ2-5; no clear D. The germline gives CDR1 WSHSY, CDR2 SAAADI. V lost 3 bases to trimming and J lost 5 bases, with 7 bases between them. CDR3 size: 12 residues. The CDR3: CASSDYVETQYF. CDR3 sequence (DNA): TGCGCCAGCAGTGACTATGTGGAGACCCAGTACTTC.

The V and J genes are TRBV11-3 and TRBJ2-3; weak D call: TRBD2 (5 bases). CDR1 is SGHNT, CDR2 YENEEA, per germline. The CDR3 sequence is 13 residues long. V was clipped by 5 bases and J by 2 bases, with 8 bases between them. CDR3 DNA sequence: TGTGCCAGCAGCAGCGGTGACACAGATACGCAGTATTTT. Translated: CASSSGDTDTQYF.

The chain uses TRBV18 and TRBJ2-3; D may correspond to TRBD1 or TRBD2 (5 bases each). This CDR3 comprises 14 residues. Trimming removed 4 bases from V and 4 bases from J, with 12 bases in between. From germline, CDR1 is KGHSH and CDR2 LQKENI. The CDR3 protein is CASSRDPVADTQYF. The CDR3 region has the DNA TGTGCCAGCTCACGGGACCCGGTGGCAGATACGCAGTATTTT.

The V gene is TRBV7-9, the J gene TRBJ1-1; possible D gene TRBD1, 6 bases. The germline V and J ends were trimmed by 5 bases and 1 base, with 11 bases remaining between them. CDR3 size: 14 residues. The V gene's germline CDR1 is SEHNR and CDR2 FQNEAQ (reference sequence). The DNA for the CDR3 is TGTGCCAGCAGCGCTGGACAGTGGAACACTGAAGCTTTCTTT. Amino acids: CASSAGQWNTEAFF. Looking up the rest from reference TRBV7-9 and TRBJ1-1 gives the full variable domain: DTGVSQNPRHKITKRGQNVTFRCDPISEHNRLYWYRQTLGQGPEFLTYFQNEAQLEKSRLLSDRFSAERPKGSFSTLEIQRTEQGDSAMYLCASSAGQWNTEAFFGQGTRLTVV.

DNA for the CDR3: TGTGCCAGCAGCTCTAGCGGGAGGGCCGTATTGACAGATACGCAGTATTTT. This translates into CASSSSGRAVLTDTQYF. The V and J genes are TRBV7-2 and TRBJ2-3, with 12 nucleotides matching TRBD2. Germline CDR1 and CDR2: SGHTA and FQGNSA. V trimming: 4 bases; J trimming: 3 bases; junction bases outside the gene matches: 8. CDR3 size: 17 residues.

The J gene is TRBJ2-6, the V gene TRBV7-9; D may correspond to TRBD1 or TRBD2 (5 bases each). From germline, CDR1 is SEHNR and CDR2 FQNEAQ (reference sequence). The V and J ends lost 2 bases and 2 bases respectively, with 10 bases between them. The CDR3 extends over 16 amino acids. The CDR3 loop reads CASSLRGIPGANVLTF. The CDR3, as DNA: TGTGCCAGCAGCTTACGGGGCATCCCTGGGGCCAACGTCCTGACTTTC.

This clone came up once. The chain is built from TRBV5-1 and TRBJ2-1; a possible D gene is TRBD1 (6 bases). This CDR3 comprises 13 residues. The germline gives CDR1 SGHRS, CDR2 YFSETQ. V was clipped by 4 bases and J by 7 bases, with 12 bases between them. The CDR3 DNA follows: TGCGCCAGCAGCAATCTGAGGGGGAATGAGCAGTTCTTC. It codes for CASSNLRGNEQFF.

The chain joins TRBV28 to TRBJ1-2, with D maybe TRBD1 (5 bases). Trimming left V 5 bases short and J 3 bases short, with 10 bases between. The CDR3 totals 13 residues. CDR1 MDHEN and CDR2 SYDVKM come from the germline V gene. In DNA form, the CDR3 reads TGTGCCAGCAGTCCAGGGTCCTACTATGGCTACACCTTC. This codes for CASSPGSYYGYTF.

V is TRBV5-1 and J is TRBJ2-2, with D perhaps assigned TRBD1 or TRBD2 (5 bases each). Between the trimmed V and J ends, which lost 4 bases and 5 bases, there was a span of 27 bases. Germline V gene sequence: CDR1 SGHRS, CDR2 YFSETQ. This CDR3 region has 19 residues. Written as DNA, the CDR3 is TGCGCCAGCAGCATCCGGGGCCCCACCCGGGGAGCAAAAACCGGGGAGCTGTTTTTT. Protein: CASSIRGPTRGAKTGELFF.

The V call is TRBV5-4, the J call TRBJ2-7, with TRBD1 identical over 8 bases. This CDR3 is 15 amino acids long. Germline V lookup: CDR1 SGHNT, CDR2 YYREEE (reference sequence). V trimming: 3 bases; J trimming: 4 bases; junction bases outside the gene matches: 9. CDR3 residues: CASSSKDRDRYEQYF. The CDR3 DNA reads as TGTGCCAGCAGCTCAAAGGACAGGGATAGATACGAGCAGTACTTC.

This chain connects TRBV6-5 to TRBJ1-1; D uncertain. V was cut by 1 base and J by 3 bases, with 12 bases left in between. The germline V gene encodes CDR1 MNHEY and CDR2 SVGAGI. CDR3 length equals 15 residues. CDR3 sequence (DNA): TGTGCCAGCAGTTACTACTCCCCTAGGGACACTGAAGCTTTCTTT. Translation: CASSYYSPRDTEAFF.

This clone was seen just once. V and J are TRBV5-4 and TRBJ2-1; perhaps TRBD2 as D (5 bases). Germline-derived CDR1 and CDR2 are SGHNT and YYREEE (reference sequence). Trimming pared 0 bases from V and 5 bases from J, leaving 12 bases between. The CDR3 has 15 amino acids. CDR3 in amino acids: CASSLVGSPHNEQFF. The CDR3 DNA is TGTGCCAGCAGCTTGGTAGGGAGTCCCCACAATGAGCAGTTCTTC. Full variable domain (rest looked up from reference TRBV5-4 and TRBJ2-1): ETGVTQSPTHLIKTRGQQVTLRCSSQSGHNTVSWYQQALGQGPQFIFQYYREEENGRGNFPPRFSGLQFPNYSSELNVNALELDDSALYLCASSLVGSPHNEQFFGPGTRLTVL.

The chain couples TRBV13 to TRBJ2-3, with 8 positions matching TRBD2. Germline V CDR1 and CDR2: PRHDT, FYEKMQ (reference sequence). V gave up 5 bases and J gave up 4 bases; unmatched junction bases: 8. This CDR3 contains 15 residues. CDR3 bases: TGTGCCAGCAGCGTGGGAAGCGGGAGACCAGATACGCAGTATTTT. It yields the protein CASSVGSGRPDTQYF.

Only a few counts were recorded for this clone. The chain joins TRBV5-4 to TRBJ2-2; D possibly corresponds to TRBD2 (5 bases). Trimming shortened V by 4 bases and J by 9 bases, and 19 bases separated the two germline ends. Germline V gene sequence: CDR1 SGHNT, CDR2 YYREEE (reference sequence). The CDR3 runs to 15 residues. CDR3 DNA: TGTGCCAGCAGCCTTGGGAGAGGCCCCTCCCGGGAGCTGTTTTTT. Protein product: CASSLGRGPSRELFF.

The chain links TRBV5-4 to TRBJ1-1, with 7 bases lining up with TRBD1. CDR3 length: 15 amino acids. In germline, CDR1 is SGHNT, CDR2 YYREEE (reference sequence). V lost 4 bases to trimming and J lost 1 base; unmatched junction nucleotides: 7. Written as DNA, the CDR3 is TGTGCCAGCAGCCCCCCGGGACAGCGGAACACTGAAGCTTTCTTT. It codes for CASSPPGQRNTEAFF.

To note about this clone: Other DNA sequences of this sample code for an identical CDR3. The chain employs TRBV5-1 and TRBJ1-2; D is perhaps TRBD1 (5 bases). Germline values: CDR1 SGHRS, CDR2 YFSETQ. The ends were cut back, 0 bases at V and 4 bases at J, with 7 bases in the middle. The CDR3 is 13 residues long. CDR3 loop: CASSLGGTYGYTF. Written as DNA, the CDR3 is TGCGCCAGCAGCTTGGGGGGGACCTATGGCTACACCTTC. Full variable domain (missing parts from reference TRBV5-1 and TRBJ1-2): KAGVTQTPRYLIKTRGQQVTLSCSPISGHRSVSWYQQTPGQGLQFLFEYFSETQRNKGNFPGRFSGRQFSNSRSEMNVSTLELGDSALYLCASSLGGTYGYTFGSGTRLTVV.

The chain couples TRBV29-1 to TRBJ2-7; perhaps TRBD2 as D (5 bases). Germline assignment: CDR1 SQVTM and CDR2 ANQGSEA. There are 14 residues in the CDR3. V shed 6 bases and J shed 5 bases, with 20 bases lying between them. CDR3 residues: CSVRIRWESDEQYF. The CDR3 nucleotides are TGCAGCGTCCGCATTAGGTGGGAGAGCGACGAGCAGTACTTC.

This rearrangement joins TRBV2 to TRBJ2-3; D perhaps matches TRBD1 (5 bases). The CDR3 is made up of 14 amino acids. The V gene's germline CDR1 is SNHLY and CDR2 FYNNEI. Trimming pared 8 bases from V and 0 bases from J, leaving 12 bases between. The CDR3 is CASLARTSTDTQYF. The DNA of the CDR3 is TGTGCCAGCCTGGCTAGGACAAGCACAGATACGCAGTATTTT.

For the CDR3, the DNA is TGTGCCAGCAGCTCCGTCATGGGCTGGGGGCCTCCATTTCAGTACTTC. This encodes CASSSVMGWGPPFQYF. The chain joins TRBV5-8 to TRBJ2-4, with TRBD1 as a possible D gene (6 bases). Trimming pared 3 bases from V and 11 bases from J, leaving 24 bases between. The CDR3 spans 16 residues. Germline-derived CDR1 and CDR2 are SGHTS and YDEGEE.

J is TRBJ2-3 and V is TRBV7-8; TRBD1 might be the D (6 bases). V was pared by 4 bases and J by 5 bases, with 16 bases between. Germline loops: CDR1 SGHVS, CDR2 FQNEAQ. This CDR3 has 15 residues. The CDR3 region has the DNA TGTGCCAGCAGCTACAGAGTCCAGGGGCAAGATACGCAGTATTTT. Translated, it gives CASSYRVQGQDTQYF. The full variable domain, completed using reference TRBV7-8 and TRBJ2-3, is GAGVSQSPRYKVAKRGQDVALRCDPISGHVSLFWYQQALGQGPEFLTYFQNEAQLDKSGLPSDRFFAERPEGSVSTLKIQRTQQEDSAVYLCASSYRVQGQDTQYFGPGTRLTVL.

The rearrangement links TRBV27 to TRBJ1-2; tentative D call: TRBD1 (5 bases). Looked up from germline, CDR1 is MNHEY and CDR2 is SMNVEV (reference sequence). The CDR3 consists of 14 residues. V lost 5 bases to trimming and J lost 1 base, with 11 bases between them. CDR3 amino acids: CASSPRGGNYGYTF. The CDR3 DNA sequence: TGTGCCAGCAGTCCCCGGGGGGGTAACTATGGCTACACCTTC.

The table lists this clone with a count of one. Since a much larger clone is just one base distant, this may be a read error. V is TRBV30 and J is TRBJ2-5; 10 bases are shared with TRBD2. The V and J ends lost 2 bases and 5 bases, in that order; junction bases with no gene match: 5. The CDR3 has 14 residues. Germline V gene sequence: CDR1 GTSNPN, CDR2 SVGIG (reference sequence). The CDR3 DNA follows: TGTGCCTGGAGTCTAGCGGGAGCAGAGGAGACCCAGTACTTC. Translated: CAWSLAGAEETQYF.

The V call is TRBV7-2, the J call TRBJ2-4, with D perhaps assigned TRBD1 or TRBD2 (6 bases each). V lost 4 bases, J lost 0 bases, and 22 bases lay in between. Per the germline V gene, CDR1 is SGHTA and CDR2 is FQGNSA. This CDR3 comprises 19 residues. The CDR3 coding sequence is TGTGCCAGCAGCTGGGGTTCGGGGGCTCAATTTCTAGCCAAAAACATTCAGTACTTC. Protein sequence: CASSWGSGAQFLAKNIQYF.

The rearrangement joins TRBV10-3 to TRBJ2-3, with D uncertain. V was shortened by 4 bases and J by 1 base, with 9 bases between the two germline ends. The CDR3 is made up of 14 amino acids. Germline V lookup: CDR1 ENHRY, CDR2 SYGVKD. In DNA, the CDR3 is TGTGCCATCAGTGCTTCGCGTGGCACAGATACGCAGTATTTT. This gives the protein CAISASRGTDTQYF.

The chain uses TRBV10-1 and TRBJ2-7; 9 bases agree with TRBD1. Germline loops: CDR1 WNHNN, CDR2 SYGVQD (reference sequence). The junction had 9 bases not matched to a gene; V was cut back by 6 bases and J by 6 bases. The CDR3 is made up of 14 amino acids. The CDR3 sequence: CASSPGQGLGEQYF. CDR3 nucleotides: TGCGCCAGCAGCCCGGGACAGGGTTTAGGCGAGCAGTACTTC.

This clone has a handful of counts. The V call is TRBV6-1, the J call TRBJ1-5, with 7 bases lining up with TRBD1. Germline V gives CDR1 MNHNS, CDR2 SASEGT. The CDR3 is made up of 14 amino acids. J gave up 0 bases and V 6 bases, and 2 bases lay outside the gene matches. The CDR3 nucleotides read TGTGCCAGCAGCCGGGACAGTAGCAATCAGCCCCAGCATTTT. As protein: CASSRDSSNQPQHF.

The rearrangement joins TRBV19 to TRBJ2-7; 7 positions match TRBD1. The germline CDR1 and CDR2 sequences are LNHDA and SQIVND (reference sequence). V was clipped by 3 bases and J by 0 bases; unmatched bases: 5. The CDR3 contains 15 residues. The chain's CDR3 is CASSIEDRPSYEQYF. DNA of the CDR3: TGTGCCAGTAGTATTGAGGACAGGCCCTCCTACGAGCAGTACTTC.

This chain joins TRBV15 and TRBJ2-1; unclear D gene. Trimming took 1 base from V and 8 from J, leaving 9 bases between them. This CDR3 spans 13 amino acids. CDR1 is LNHNV, CDR2 YYDKDF, per germline (reference sequence). In DNA form, the CDR3 reads TGTGCCACCAGCAGAGGGGGTTATGATGAGCAGTTCTTC. Its protein product is CATSRGGYDEQFF.

The CDR3 DNA reads as TGTGCCAGCAGCTTAGAAGCAGGAATGTATGGCTACACCTTC. This encodes CASSLEAGMYGYTF. The gene calls are TRBV7-8 and TRBJ1-2; D is unclear. There are 14 residues in the CDR3. Per germline, CDR1 SGHVS and CDR2 FQNEAQ. Trimming took off 1 base at V and 5 bases at J, with 11 bases between the two ends.